One and the same sample provided the 9 T cell receptor beta chains below, sequenced in a study of blood T cell repertoires in COVID-19. The method was immunoSEQ multiplex PCR; TCRdb's version includes in-frame clones alone and lacks a portion of them. The sample records just over 70,000 clones, 75% to 85% being singletons. Source material: peripheral blood. The receptor source for this set is an older man who had recovered from COVID-19.

The rearrangement links TRBV9 to TRBJ1-4; D possibly corresponds to TRBD1 (5 bases). CDR3 size: 15 residues. Trimming removed 3 bases at V and 8 bases at J, with 17 bases between. The V gene's germline CDR1 is SGDLS and CDR2 YYNGEE. The CDR3 region has the DNA TGTGCCAGCAGCGCCTCGGGCCAGGGAAGAGAAAAACTGTTTTTT. This encodes CASSASGQGREKLFF.

The J gene is TRBJ2-7, the V gene TRBV5-8; D perhaps matches TRBD2 (7 bases). The germline gives CDR1 SGHTS, CDR2 YDEGEE. The CDR3 runs 14 residues. Trimming removed 4 bases from V and 2 bases from J, with 13 bases in between. CDR3 nucleotides: TGTGCCAGCAGCCGAAAGGGGGGGGCCTACGAGCAGTACTTC. Its translation: CASSRKGGAYEQYF.

The V call is TRBV28, the J call TRBJ1-4; 7 bases match TRBD1. Germline V CDR1 and CDR2: MDHEN, SYDVKM. This CDR3 is 15 amino acids long. The V gene end was trimmed by 6 bases and the J gene end by 5 bases; junction bases not matched to a gene: 9. CDR3 region: CASRVPGQTNEKLFF. CDR3 nucleotide sequence: TGTGCCAGCAGGGTCCCGGGACAGACAAATGAAAAACTGTTTTTT. The full variable domain, its missing parts supplied by reference TRBV28 and TRBJ1-4, is DVKVTQSSRYLVKRTGEKVFLECVQDMDHENMFWYRQDPGLGLRLIYFSYDVKMKEKGDIPEGYSVSREKKERFSLILESASTNQTSMYLCASRVPGQTNEKLFFGSGTQLSVL.

V usage is TRBV7-2 and J usage is TRBJ2-3; D is unresolved. There are 13 residues in the CDR3. V lost 2 bases to trimming and J lost 1 base, with 4 bases between them. Germline CDR1 and CDR2: SGHTA and FQGNSA. The CDR3 reads CASSLLGTDTQYF. In nucleotides, the CDR3 is TGTGCCAGCAGCTTACTCGGCACAGATACGCAGTATTTT.

This rearrangement joins TRBV9 to TRBJ2-7, with 11 bases fitting TRBD2. The ends lost 4 bases at V and 3 bases at J; junction bases unmatched: 6. The CDR3 has 15 residues. Germline CDR1 SGDLS, CDR2 YYNGEE. CDR3 sequence reads: CASSPGLAGYYEQYF. The CDR3 DNA reads as TGTGCCAGCAGCCCCGGACTAGCGGGCTACTACGAGCAGTACTTC.

This clone has only a few counts. The rearrangement links TRBV27 to TRBJ2-5; 10 bases fit TRBD2. Germline loops: CDR1 MNHEY, CDR2 SMNVEV (reference sequence). The CDR3 contains 18 residues. With V trimmed by 1 base and J by 1 base, 9 bases remained unmatched. The CDR3 nucleotides are TGTGCCAGCAGTTTATACGCCCCTAGCGGGAGTGGCCAAGAGACCCAGTACTTC. Its protein product is CASSLYAPSGSGQETQYF.

V usage is TRBV6-2 or TRBV6-3 and J usage is TRBJ1-5, with D possibly being TRBD1 (5 bases). The V and J ends lost 1 base and 0 bases respectively, with 7 bases between them. The germline V gene has CDR1 MNHEY and CDR2 SVGEGT. The CDR3 has 15 amino acids. The CDR3 loop reads CASSYWGDSNQPQHF. The CDR3, as DNA: TGTGCCAGCAGTTACTGGGGGGATAGCAATCAGCCCCAGCATTTT.

The gene calls are TRBV20-1 and TRBJ1-5; TRBD1 matches at 7 bases. CDR1 DFQATT and CDR2 SNEGSKA come from the germline V gene (reference sequence). After removal of 3 bases from V and 4 bases from J, the junction contained 18 bases not matched to a gene. CDR3 length equals 18 residues. The DNA for the CDR3 is TGCAGTGCTAGTGATCCCTTAGCCGCGGGACAGCTTAATCAGCCCCAGCATTTT. It encodes CSASDPLAAGQLNQPQHF.

Comments on this clone: The junction departs from the called germline gene at one end, perhaps through a read error. The chain couples TRBV29-1 to TRBJ2-7; possibly TRBD1 or TRBD2 for D (6 bases each). The germline CDR1 and CDR2 sequences are SQVTM and ANQGSEA. CDR3 size: 13 residues. CDR3 loop: CSAEGGPPYEQYF. The CDR3 DNA follows: TGCAGCGCTGAAGGGGGGCCCCCTTACGAGCAGTACTTC.